One sample yielded the 2 T cell receptor beta chains listed below, sequenced in a study of blood T cell repertoires in COVID-19 (dated by TCRdb to 2018 to 2021). To prepare the library, the immunoSEQ multiplex PCR assay was applied. TCRdb retrieved this table from immuneACCESS and kept in-frame rearrangements only. Not all clones are present; in checked studies, unresolved V genes account for under half, and no reason is known for the remainder. Across this sample there are tens of thousands of clones, with approximately 90% seen only once. The ten largest clones represent roughly 2.2% of the sample. The sample comprised peripheral blood. The source of these receptors is a human donor with active COVID-19. The donor label of this sample is uncertain.

This clone was counted a single time. The rearrangement uses TRBV18 and TRBJ2-1, with 12 positions matching TRBD2. V trimming: 6 bases; J trimming: 8 bases; junction bases outside the gene matches: 11. The CDR3 runs 16 residues. Per germline, CDR1 KGHSH and CDR2 LQKENI. CDR3 nucleotides: TGTGCCAGCTCGACCACGTCCCTAGCGGGGGGGTATGAGCAGTTCTTC. Amino acid sequence: CASSTTSLAGGYEQFF.

This chain uses TRBV24-1 with TRBJ2-3; 10 bases agree with TRBD1. V gave up 3 bases and J gave up 4 bases; unmatched junction bases: 15. Germline V CDR1 and CDR2: KGHDR, SFDVKD. The CDR3 sequence is 19 residues long. The CDR3 reads CATSDHPGQGPSGADTQYF. In nucleotides, the CDR3 is TGTGCCACCAGTGATCACCCGGGACAGGGGCCTTCGGGTGCAGATACGCAGTATTTT.